A single sample is the source of the 26 T cell receptor beta chains below, sequenced in a study of cytomegalovirus exposure and HLA in healthy donors. PCR amplification relied on 60 Vbeta primers (plus 13 Jbeta primers). TCRdb keeps only in-frame clones here, not all; method: immunoSEQ multiplex PCR. The repertoire includes over 110,000 clones, roughly 77% of them detected once, and approximately 2.8% sits in the top ten. Sequences were obtained from PBMCs. Source of these receptors: a female donor in good health and CMV-seronegative.

The chain carries TRBV7-8 and TRBJ2-3; tentative D call: TRBD1 (6 bases). Trimming pared 5 bases from V and 3 bases from J, leaving 12 bases between. The CDR3 spans 14 residues. Germline CDR1 SGHVS, CDR2 FQNEAQ. CDR3 nucleotide sequence: TGTGCCAGCAGCAGGGGGTGGGGGACAGATACGCAGTATTTT. It is translated as CASSRGWGTDTQYF. The full variable domain, rest sourced from reference TRBV7-8 and TRBJ2-3, is GAGVSQSPRYKVAKRGQDVALRCDPISGHVSLFWYQQALGQGPEFLTYFQNEAQLDKSGLPSDRFFAERPEGSVSTLKIQRTQQEDSAVYLCASSRGWGTDTQYFGPGTRLTVL.

The chain joins TRBV28 to TRBJ1-1; 9 bases align to TRBD1. Looked up from germline, CDR1 is MDHEN and CDR2 is SYDVKM. CDR3 length equals 16 residues. V gave up 4 bases and J gave up 4 bases; unmatched junction bases: 10. The CDR3 loop reads CASSWDRAVSGTEAFF. CDR3 coding DNA: TGTGCCAGCAGTTGGGACAGGGCGGTTTCGGGCACTGAAGCTTTCTTT.

The chain joins TRBV11-2 to TRBJ1-2, with 7 bases lining up with TRBD1. The ends lost 1 base at V and 5 bases at J; junction bases unmatched: 7. This CDR3 is 15 amino acids long. In germline, CDR1 is SGHAT, CDR2 FQNNGV. The chain's CDR3 is CASSLALTGRYGYTF. The CDR3 nucleotides read TGTGCCAGCAGCTTAGCCTTGACAGGGAGGTATGGCTACACCTTC.

This clone appeared a few times. V and J are TRBV19 and TRBJ2-7, with D possibly being TRBD1 (5 bases). The V end was cut by 9 bases, the J end by 5 bases, with 11 bases between. The CDR3 covers 11 residues. In germline, CDR1 is LNHDA, CDR2 SQIVND (reference sequence). DNA of the CDR3: TGTGCCAGCCTAGGGGATCACGAGCAGTACTTC. Residues: CASLGDHEQYF. Combining the CDR3 with reference TRBV19 and TRBJ2-7 gives the whole variable domain DGGITQSPKYLFRKEGQNVTLSCEQNLNHDAMYWYRQDPGQGLRLIYYSQIVNDFQKGDIAEGYSVSREKKESFPLTVTSAQKNPTAFYLCASLGDHEQYFGPGTRLTVT.

The chain combines TRBV5-6 with TRBJ1-6; no definite D call. This CDR3 has 13 amino acids. The germline gives CDR1 SGHDT, CDR2 YYEEEE. The V end was cut by 2 bases, the J end by 11 bases, with 11 bases between. CDR3 amino acids: CASSLVESPPLHF. DNA for the CDR3: TGTGCCAGCAGCTTAGTCGAGAGTCCACCCCTCCACTTT.

V gene TRBV28 combines with J gene TRBJ2-5; weak D call: TRBD2 (6 bases). V lost 6 bases and J 5 bases, leaving 22 bases between the germline ends. The CDR3 runs 16 residues. CDR1 and CDR2 (germline): MDHEN, SYDVKM. CDR3 loop: CASSQISGSTGETQYF. CDR3 nucleotides: TGTGCCAGCAGCCAAATTAGCGGATCAACGGGGGAGACCCAGTACTTC.

The V and J genes are TRBV5-4 and TRBJ2-7, with D perhaps TRBD1 (6 bases). The CDR3 covers 14 residues. V dropped 4 bases and J dropped 3 bases, with 14 bases sitting between them. CDR1 and CDR2 from the germline V gene are SGHNT and YYREEE (reference sequence). The CDR3 is CASSDAGQFYEQYF. The CDR3 DNA sequence: TGTGCCAGCAGCGACGCAGGACAGTTCTACGAGCAGTACTTC.

The chain employs TRBV7-3 and TRBJ2-2; TRBD2 matches 7 bases. The CDR3 covers 15 residues. CDR1 is SGHTA, CDR2 FQGTGA, per germline. V was clipped by 5 bases and J by 0 bases; unmatched bases: 3. The CDR3 nucleotides read TGTGCCAGCAGCAAGGGACTACCGAACACCGGGGAGCTGTTTTTT. It encodes CASSKGLPNTGELFF. Filled out from reference TRBV7-3 and TRBJ2-2, the complete variable domain reads GAGVSQTPSNKVTEKGKYVELRCDPISGHTALYWYRQSLGQGPEFLIYFQGTGAADDSGLPNDRFFAVRPEGSVSTLKIQRTERGDSAVYLCASSKGLPNTGELFFGEGSRLTVL.

The genes are TRBV6-5 and TRBJ1-1; no reliable D call. Trimming took off 1 base at V and 7 bases at J, with 7 bases between the two ends. This CDR3 is built from 12 residues. CDR1 MNHEY and CDR2 SVGAGI come from the germline V gene. Here the CDR3 DNA reads TGTGCCAGCAGTTACTATGGGAGTGAAGCTTTCTTT. Protein sequence: CASSYYGSEAFF.

The chain has TRBV28 and TRBJ1-2; D may be TRBD1 (6 bases). CDR1 and CDR2 (germline): MDHEN, SYDVKM. Trimming pared 1 base from V and 5 bases from J, leaving 11 bases between. The CDR3 totals 14 residues. CDR3 DNA: TGTGCCAGCAGTTTATACCAGGGGCCTTATGGCTACACCTTC. Amino acids: CASSLYQGPYGYTF.

The chain is built from TRBV28 and TRBJ2-3, with D uncertain. The CDR3 loop spans 13 amino acids. CDR1 and CDR2 (germline): MDHEN, SYDVKM. V was trimmed by 8 bases and J by 2 bases, leaving 11 bases between them. The CDR3 DNA is TGTGCCAGCCTCAGAGAGGACACAGATACGCAGTATTTT. Translated, it gives CASLREDTDTQYF.

The chain joins TRBV5-4 to TRBJ2-7; 8 bases align to TRBD1. This CDR3 comprises 15 residues. The germline V gene encodes CDR1 SGHNT and CDR2 YYREEE (reference sequence). V was clipped by 4 bases and J by 2 bases; unmatched bases: 8. This CDR3 reads CASSKLGQATYEQYF. CDR3 bases: TGTGCCAGCAGCAAATTGGGACAGGCGACCTACGAGCAGTACTTC.

This sequence joins TRBV30 and TRBJ2-3; TRBD2 matches 12 bases. The junction had 7 bases not matched to a gene; V was cut back by 0 bases and J by 9 bases. Germline V gene data show CDR1 as GTSNPN and CDR2 as SVGIG (reference sequence). The CDR3 consists of 15 residues. This CDR3 is CAWSVLAGGQSTQYF. The CDR3 coding sequence is TGTGCCTGGAGTGTACTAGCGGGGGGCCAGAGCACGCAGTATTTT. Variable domain in full (rest from reference TRBV30 and TRBJ2-3): SQTIHQWPATLVQPVGSPLSLECTVEGTSNPNLYWYRQAAGRGLQLLFYSVGIGQISSEVPQNLSASRPQDRQFILSSKKLLLSDSGFYLCAWSVLAGGQSTQYFGPGTRLTVL.

This chain connects TRBV5-8 to TRBJ2-5, with 10 bases that match TRBD2. Germline V lookup: CDR1 SGHTS, CDR2 YDEGEE. V shed 2 bases and J 2 bases; nucleotides not matched to a gene: 3. CDR3 length: 15 amino acids. The CDR3: CASSLAGGFQETQYF. CDR3 bases: TGTGCCAGCAGCTTAGCGGGAGGGTTTCAAGAGACCCAGTACTTC.

The chain has TRBV1 and TRBJ2-5; the table gives TRBD1 as D, unverified against the DNA. The closer fit of TRBJ2-7 to the DNA end suggests the J call may be wrong. TRBV1 is a known pseudogene. The CDR3 covers 16 residues. The CDR3 loop is CTSSQHGPLVGYEQYF. The CDR3 DNA is TGCACCAGCAGCCAACATGGGCCCCTGGTTGGCTACGAGCAGTACTTC.

The chain employs TRBV19 and TRBJ2-7; 11 nucleotides agree with TRBD1. The ends lost 2 bases at V and 2 bases at J; junction bases unmatched: 2. Per germline, CDR1 LNHDA and CDR2 SQIVND (reference sequence). The CDR3 is 15 amino acids. CDR3 region: CASSIQDRGPYEQYF. The CDR3 DNA is TGTGCCAGTAGTATACAGGACAGGGGGCCCTACGAGCAGTACTTC.

This clone was counted once. This sequence joins TRBV7-6 and TRBJ2-3, with TRBD1 matching 10 bases. V lost 5 bases and J lost 1; bases outside the gene matches: 12. This CDR3 contains 18 residues. The germline CDR1 and CDR2 sequences are SGHVS and FNYEAQ. The CDR3 reads CASSRVLGQGLGTDTQYF. The CDR3 nucleotides read TGTGCCAGCAGCAGAGTACTGGGACAGGGGTTGGGCACAGATACGCAGTATTTT. Full variable domain (outside the CDR3, taken from reference TRBV7-6 and TRBJ2-3): GAGVSQSPRYKVTKRGQDVALRCDPISGHVSLYWYRQALGQGPEFLTYFNYEAQQDKSGLPNDRFSAERPEGSISTLTIQRTEQRDSAMYRCASSRVLGQGLGTDTQYFGPGTRLTVL.

The rearrangement uses TRBV12-5 and TRBJ1-1; D is unclear. The CDR3 runs to 15 residues. Germline CDR1 and CDR2: LGHNT and FRNRAP. Trimming took 0 bases from V and 1 from J, leaving 9 bases between them. CDR3 in amino acids: CASGLVLSGNTEAFF. The CDR3 region has the DNA TGTGCTAGTGGTTTGGTCCTTAGTGGGAACACTGAAGCTTTCTTT.

The CDR3 loop is CASSVAGGWTYEQYF. The CDR3 nucleotides are TGTGCCAGCAGTGTTGCGGGAGGTTGGACCTACGAGCAGTACTTC. The rearrangement links TRBV25-1 to TRBJ2-5; 8 nucleotides agree with TRBD2. The DNA matches TRBJ2-7 better at its end, which makes the J call doubtful. The germline gives CDR1 MGHDK, CDR2 SYGVNS. The CDR3 runs 15 residues.

The CDR3 spells CASTTGLYGYTF. CDR3 bases: TGTGCCAGTACTACCGGACTCTATGGCTACACCTTC. The rearrangement joins TRBV19 to TRBJ1-2; D gene uncertain. V lost 7 bases to trimming and J lost 4 bases, with 10 bases between them. The germline V gene has CDR1 LNHDA and CDR2 SQIVND (reference sequence). The CDR3 contains 12 residues.

As regards this clone: Other DNA sequences in this sample translate to the same CDR3. The chain links TRBV19 to TRBJ2-7, with 7 bases matching TRBD1. The trim removed 5 bases at V and 3 bases at J, leaving 4 bases unmatched. The CDR3 is 13 amino acids. Per germline, CDR1 LNHDA and CDR2 SQIVND (reference sequence). The CDR3, as DNA: TGTGCCAGTAGTCGACAGGGAAGCTACGAGCAGTACTTC. Translating it yields CASSRQGSYEQYF.

The chain carries TRBV5-1 and TRBJ2-6; TRBD1 might be the D (5 bases). V was shortened by 5 bases and J by 2 bases, with 11 bases between the two germline ends. CDR1 and CDR2 (germline): SGHRS, YFSETQ. The CDR3 loop spans 15 amino acids. The DNA for the CDR3 is TGCGCCAGCAGAGCATGGGGCGCTGGGGCCAACGTCCTGACTTTC. Its translation: CASRAWGAGANVLTF.

J is TRBJ2-1 and V is TRBV6-5; 8 bases match TRBD2. The trim removed 6 bases at V and 4 bases at J, leaving 8 bases unmatched. CDR3 length: 15 residues. Germline CDR1 MNHEY, CDR2 SVGAGI. The DNA for the CDR3 is TGTGCCAGCAGGGGGGGAGCGGGGGATTACAATGAGCAGTTCTTC. This codes for CASRGGAGDYNEQFF.

The chain uses TRBV10-1 and TRBJ2-2; D gene uncertain. The germline CDR1 and CDR2 sequences are WNHNN and SYGVQD (reference sequence). The CDR3 covers 13 residues. V was shortened by 6 bases and J by 2 bases, with 7 bases between the two germline ends. The CDR3 spells CASSHTNTGELFF. As DNA, the CDR3 is TGCGCCAGCAGCCACACAAACACCGGGGAGCTGTTTTTT.

The CDR3 sequence is CASSQRLAGGPIEQFF. The CDR3 coding sequence is TGCGCCAGCAGCCAACGACTAGCGGGGGGGCCCATTGAGCAGTTCTTC. The chain joins TRBV4-3 to TRBJ2-1; TRBD2 matches at 14 bases. The CDR3 extends over 16 amino acids. Per the germline V gene, CDR1 is LGHNA and CDR2 is YSLEER. With 2 bases clipped from V and 9 bases from J, the junction kept 6 bases outside the gene matches.

The chain joins TRBV5-1 to TRBJ1-4, with TRBD1 matching 9 bases. V trimming: 4 bases; J trimming: 15 bases; junction bases outside the gene matches: 22. The CDR3 contains 17 residues. Germline CDR1 and CDR2: SGHRS and YFSETQ. CDR3 sequence reads: CASSVNSGTGWAREVFF. For the CDR3, the DNA is TGCGCCAGCAGCGTGAACTCCGGGACAGGGTGGGCTCGAGAGGTGTTTTTT.